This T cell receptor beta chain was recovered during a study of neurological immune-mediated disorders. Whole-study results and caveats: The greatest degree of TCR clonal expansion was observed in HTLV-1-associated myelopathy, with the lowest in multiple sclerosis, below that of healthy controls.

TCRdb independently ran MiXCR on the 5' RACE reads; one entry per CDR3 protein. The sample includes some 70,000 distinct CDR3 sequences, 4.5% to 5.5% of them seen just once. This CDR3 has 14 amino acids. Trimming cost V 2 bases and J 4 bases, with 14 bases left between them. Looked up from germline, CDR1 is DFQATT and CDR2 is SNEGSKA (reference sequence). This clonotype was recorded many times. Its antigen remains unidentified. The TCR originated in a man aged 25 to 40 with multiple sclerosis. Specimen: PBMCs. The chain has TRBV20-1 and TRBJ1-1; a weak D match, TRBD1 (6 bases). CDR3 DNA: TGCAGTGCTAGAACTAACAGGGATCGCACTGAAGCTTTCTTT. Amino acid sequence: CSARTNRDRTEAFF.